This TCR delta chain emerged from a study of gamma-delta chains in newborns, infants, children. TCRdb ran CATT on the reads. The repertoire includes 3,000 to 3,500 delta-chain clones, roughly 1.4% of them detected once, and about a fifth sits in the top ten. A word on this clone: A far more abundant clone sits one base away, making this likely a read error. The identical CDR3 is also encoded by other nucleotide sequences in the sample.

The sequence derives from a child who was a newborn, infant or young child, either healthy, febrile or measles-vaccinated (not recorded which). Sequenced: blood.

DNA of the CDR3: TGTGCCTGCGACAAAGTACTGGGGGGCTCCTGGGACACCCGACAGATGTTTTTC. Its translation: CACDKVLGGSWDTRQMFF. V and J are TRDV2 and TRDJ3; the match to TRDD3 covers 8 bases. Germline V gene sequence: CDR1 GEAIGNYY, CDR2 EKD. CDR3 size: 18 residues.